This T cell receptor beta chain was obtained from a study of blood T cells in healthy people across ages. A second roughly 6 to 12 cycle PCR used barcoded and J-beta primers. MiXCR, applied by TCRdb to the 5' RACE reads, yields one record per CDR3 protein. The sample carries about 760,000 distinct CDR3 sequences, just under 25% recorded once. This sample also belongs to another study, concerning T cells of mothers and their children.

Sequencing was carried out using blood. The receptor was isolated from a boy younger than 18 in good health.

CDR3: CSVGLRLARGTDTQYF. CDR3 sequence (DNA): TGCAGCGTTGGTCTGAGACTAGCGAGGGGCACAGATACGCAGTATTTT. This chain connects TRBV29-1 to TRBJ2-3, with 8 positions matching TRBD2. The CDR3 is 16 residues long. CDR1 is SQVTM, CDR2 ANQGSEA, per germline. V shed 4 bases, J shed 1 base, and the junction held 10 bases outside the gene matches.